This TCR beta chain comes out of a study of beta chain features in type 1 diabetes. All sorted populations exceeded 95% purity. This CDR3 is 14 amino acids long. Deletions cut 2 bases from V and 5 bases from J, with 12 bases between. The germline gives CDR1 MDHEN, CDR2 SYDVKM. Points from the study as a whole: People with Type 1 diabetes carried modestly yet significantly shorter TCRB CDR3s in all four CD4+ subsets.

The authors reverse transcribed all of the isolated RNA, so sequencing captured expressed TCRB transcripts. Using immunoSEQ multiplex PCR, the repertoire was profiled, and TCRdb retains in-frame clones only, with some absent. The sample includes hundreds of thousands of clones, around 15% of them seen just once. This clone was recorded a few times. Its target is unknown. The sample was naive CD4+ T cells from blood. The chain has TRBV28 and TRBJ2-5, with D possibly TRBD1 on 6 matching bases. This clonotype originated in a young man with type 1 diabetes. CDR3 amino acids: CASSLPQQGETQYF. The CDR3 coding sequence is TGTGCCAGCAGTTTACCCCAGCAGGGGGAGACCCAGTACTTC. Full variable domain (remainder filled in from reference TRBV28 and TRBJ2-5): DVKVTQSSRYLVKRTGEKVFLECVQDMDHENMFWYRQDPGLGLRLIYFSYDVKMKEKGDIPEGYSVSREKKERFSLILESASTNQTSMYLCASSLPQQGETQYFGPGTRLLVL.